The rows below give T cell receptor beta chains drawn from one sample of a study of cytomegalovirus exposure and HLA in healthy donors. TCRdb's table, derived via immunoSEQ multiplex PCR, lists solely in-frame clones and lacks some. Counted here are 130,000 or so clones, around 8.5% occurring once; the ten biggest clones make up about 5.5%. The sequencing input was PBMCs. The origin of the receptors is a man aged 40-49 years in good health and CMV-seronegative. The CDR3 runs from the conserved cysteine through the conserved F or W. The D gene is left open where the match is weak. Clone size is shown for a subset of rows, as once, few, many or a class of expanded clone.

d_call	v_call	j_call	clone_size	cdr3_nt	cdr3_aa
NA	TRBV6-5	TRBJ1-4	few	TGTGCCAGCAGTTACGACACCAGTGCAACTAATGAAAAACTGTTTTTT	CASSYDTSATNEKLFF
NA	TRBV19	TRBJ1-5	few	TGTGCCAGTACCTACTCAGGGGATTATCAGCCCCAGCATTTT	CASTYSGDYQPQHF
NA	TRBV7-5	TRBJ2-3	few	TGTGCCTCCCTTGGCGGGGGGGCGGGGGGTACGCAGTATTTT	CASLGGGAGGTQYF
TRBD1	TRBV13	TRBJ1-5	NA	TGTGCCAGCAGCCGGCGACAGGGCGGTCAGCCCCAGCATTTT	CASSRRQGGQPQHF
NA	TRBV29-1	TRBJ1-2	NA	TGCAGCGTTGCTCCTGGGGAGTATGGCTACACCTTC	CSVAPGEYGYTF
NA	TRBV18	TRBJ2-3	few	TGTGCCAGCTCACCACGGGCGACAGATACGCAGTATTTT	CASSPRATDTQYF
NA	TRBV6-5	TRBJ2-2	NA	TGTGCCAGCAGCCCCGACAGAAACACCGGGGAGCTGTTTTTT	CASSPDRNTGELFF
NA	TRBV27	TRBJ1-6	few	TGTGCCAGCAGTTGGGGTATAAGCGGGTCACCCCTCCACTTT	CASSWGISGSPLHF
TRBD1	TRBV15	TRBJ1-2	few	TGTGCCACCAGGCCGACAGGGAGCTATGGCTACACCTTC	CATRPTGSYGYTF
TRBD1	TRBV7-9	TRBJ1-1	few	TGTGCCAGCAGCCCACAGGGGACTGAAGCTTTCTTT	CASSPQGTEAFF
NA	TRBV11-2	TRBJ1-1	few	TGTGCCAGCAGCTTAGAGCGGTGGGGGGTAGCTTTCTTT	CASSLERWGVAFF
NA	TRBV7-9	TRBJ1-3	NA	TGTGCCAGCAGCTTTTTCGGGGGCTCTGGAAACACCATATATTTT	CASSFFGGSGNTIYF
NA	TRBV2	TRBJ1-6	few	TGTGCCAGCAGTACCCAGGGCTTTAATTCACCCCTCCACTTT	CASSTQGFNSPLHF
NA	TRBV7-2	TRBJ1-1	NA	TGTGCCAGCAGCTTAGCTGGGACATCCACTGAAGCTTTCTTT	CASSLAGTSTEAFF
NA	TRBV6-6	TRBJ2-7	NA	TGTGCCAGCAGTTACTCGTTATACGAGCAGTACTTC	CASSYSLYEQYF
TRBD1	TRBV6-1	TRBJ2-3	NA	TGTGCCAGCAATGGACAGGGGGCAGATACGCAGTATTTT	CASNGQGADTQYF
NA	TRBV5-4	TRBJ2-1	NA	TGTGCCAGCGGCCGGGTGGGTGAGCAGTTCTTC	CASGRVGEQFF
TRBD2	TRBV29-1	TRBJ2-3	few	TGCAGCGGTGCTAGCGGGGGCTCCGGGGCGCAGTATTTT	CSGASGGSGAQYF
NA	TRBV9	TRBJ1-1	few	TGTGCCAGCAGCGTAGGGGGGGACACTGAAGCTTTCTTT	CASSVGGDTEAFF
NA	TRBV19	TRBJ2-3	NA	TGTGCCAGTAGTTCAGGGGGGCGAACCACAGATACGCAGTATTTT	CASSSGGRTTDTQYF
TRBD1	TRBV30	TRBJ2-1	few	TGTGCCTGGACAGGGGGCCCCTACAATGAGCAGTTCTTC	CAWTGGPYNEQFF
TRBD2	TRBV9	TRBJ2-2	NA	TGTGCCAGCAGCGTACGGCTAGCGGGGGGTACTAACACCGGGGAGCTGTTTTTT	CASSVRLAGGTNTGELFF
TRBD2	TRBV2	TRBJ2-3	NA	TGTGCCAGCAGTGAACGTAGCGGGGGGGCCAGTGATACGCAGTATTTT	CASSERSGGASDTQYF
NA	TRBV16	TRBJ1-5	NA	TGTGCCAGCAGCCAGGAAGGGGCTGGTCAGCCCCAGCATTTT	CASSQEGAGQPQHF
TRBD1	TRBV5-1	TRBJ1-2	NA	TGCGCCAGCAGCTCCGGGACAGGGGGCGATGGCTACACCTTC	CASSSGTGGDGYTF
TRBD1	TRBV29-1	TRBJ1-1	few	TGCAGCGTCCGGGACAGATCGAACACTGAAGCTTTCTTT	CSVRDRSNTEAFF
TRBD1	TRBV11-2	TRBJ1-2	few	TGTGCCAGCAGCGCGGGACAGGGCTATGGCTACACCTTC	CASSAGQGYGYTF
NA	TRBV2	TRBJ1-6	NA	TGTGCCAGCAGTGAAGCTGGACAGCTAAGCTCCTATAATTCACCCCTCCACTTT	CASSEAGQLSSYNSPLHF
NA	TRBV7-8	TRBJ1-1	NA	TGTGCCAGCAGCAAACAGACAGGGAACACTGAAGCTTTCTTT	CASSKQTGNTEAFF
NA	TRBV10-3	TRBJ2-7	few	TGTGCCATCAGTCCCTTGGGAGACGAGCAGTACTTC	CAISPLGDEQYF
NA	TRBV7-6	TRBJ2-5	NA	TGTGCCAGCAGCTTAGGCCGACAGGGCCGGGGGGAGACCCAGTACTTC	CASSLGRQGRGETQYF
NA	TRBV7-9	TRBJ1-1	NA	TGTGCCAGCAGTTCGGTCGTGGAGATTCTTGAAGCTTTCTTT	CASSSVVEILEAFF
TRBD1	TRBV7-9	TRBJ2-4	NA	TGTGCCAGCAGCCCCGGGACAGTGGAAAACATTCAGTACTTC	CASSPGTVENIQYF
TRBD2	TRBV18	TRBJ2-2	NA	TGTGCCAGCTCACCACGGGAAATAGCGGGGCCCGGGGAGCTGTTTTTT	CASSPREIAGPGELFF
NA	TRBV21-1	TRBJ1-2	few	TGTGCCAGCAGCAAATGGCAGGGTCTAGTTTCGTTGGATGGCTACACCTTC	CASSKWQGLVSLDGYTF
NA	TRBV16	TRBJ2-2	few	TGTGCCAGCAGCCAAACACACACAGGGAACACCGGGGAGCTGTTTTTT	CASSQTHTGNTGELFF
TRBD2	TRBV5-6	TRBJ2-3	NA	TGTGCTAGCAGGACTAGCAGCACAGATACGCAGTATTTT	CASRTSSTDTQYF
TRBD2	TRBV29-1	TRBJ2-2	NA	TGCAGCGTGGAGGGGACTAGCGGGGGGACGAACACCGGGGAGCTGTTTTTT	CSVEGTSGGTNTGELFF
TRBD2	TRBV9	TRBJ2-3	NA	TGTGCCAGCAGCGCAGGGGTAGCGGGGTTCCAGGATACGCAGTATTTT	CASSAGVAGFQDTQYF
TRBD1	TRBV10-3	TRBJ2-7	NA	TGTGCCATCAGCACCGGGACAGGCGGAGAAGACGAGCAGTACTTC	CAISTGTGGEDEQYF
NA	TRBV9	TRBJ2-2	NA	TGTGCCAGCAGCGCGGGACACCTCACCGGGGAGCTGTTTTTT	CASSAGHLTGELFF
TRBD2	TRBV6-6	TRBJ2-3	once	TGTGCCAGCAGTTACCGCCTAGCGGCTAGCACAGATACGCAGTATTTT	CASSYRLAASTDTQYF
NA	TRBV10-3	TRBJ2-6	NA	TGTGCCATCAGTGACTCCCAAGAGGGTGGGGCCAACGTCCTGACTTTC	CAISDSQEGGANVLTF
TRBD2	TRBV11-3	TRBJ2-1	NA	TGTGCCAGCAGCTTAGGGCGGGGGTCGGGTGAGCAGTTCTTC	CASSLGRGSGEQFF
TRBD1	TRBV9	TRBJ2-4	few	TGTGCCAGCAGCGGGACAGGAGACAAAAACATTCAGTACTTC	CASSGTGDKNIQYF
NA	TRBV19	TRBJ1-5	few	TGTGCCAGTAGTACCCAAGCAGGGGCCCAGCCCCAGCATTTT	CASSTQAGAQPQHF
NA	TRBV10-2	TRBJ2-2	many	TGCGCCTACAGGGTGGAGACCGGGGAGCTGTTTTTT	CAYRVETGELFF
TRBD1	TRBV6-5	TRBJ1-4	few	TGTGCCAGCAGTTACACAACAGGGGTCGGGGAAAAACTGTTTTTT	CASSYTTGVGEKLFF
NA	TRBV5-1	TRBJ2-7	NA	TGCGCCAGCAGCTTGGTAGTCAATATGGACGAGCAGTACTTC	CASSLVVNMDEQYF